The 6 T cell receptor beta chains in this list originate from one sample, sequenced in a study of regulatory T cells in long-lasting Graves disease. Time point meaning: newly diagnosed GD, antithyroid drugs for less than 3 months. PBMC-extracted RNA yielded the TCR library. Construction of TCR beta libraries relied on iRepertoire HTBI primers and on Arm-PCR targeting CDR3 regions. MiXCR, applied by TCRdb to the multiplex PCR reads, yields one record per CDR3 protein. The sample records 200,000 to 250,000 distinct CDR3 sequences, roughly 18% being singletons. These data also featured in a second study, about T cells in Graves' hyperthyroidism and ophthalmopathy.

The sequencing used peripheral blood mononuclear cells (PBMCs), collected at new diagnosis, from a patient treated with antithyroid drugs. These receptors were obtained from a woman aged 30 to 39 with Graves disease.

This clonotype was counted many times. V usage is TRBV20-1 and J usage is TRBJ2-1, with a tentative D call TRBD2 (5 bases). CDR1 DFQATT and CDR2 SNEGSKA come from the germline V gene (reference sequence). The CDR3 runs 15 residues. Trimming left V 1 base short and J 0 bases short, with 10 bases between. CDR3 sequence (DNA): TGCAGTGCTAGAGGTAGCGACAACTCCTACAATGAGCAGTTCTTC. It encodes CSARGSDNSYNEQFF.

This clonotype was detected ten times or more. V and J are TRBV28 and TRBJ1-1, with D perhaps TRBD1 (5 bases). The V end lost 1 base, the J end lost 2 bases, and 8 bases lay between the germline ends. The CDR3 runs to 14 residues. Germline V gene data show CDR1 as MDHEN and CDR2 as SYDVKM. In DNA, the CDR3 is TGTGCCAGCAGTTTATCAGGGAGCAACACTGAAGCTTTCTTT. This codes for CASSLSGSNTEAFF.

This clonotype showed up many times. CDR3 residues: CASSRDLAPNEKLFF. DNA of the CDR3: TGCGCCAGCAGCAGGGACCTCGCCCCTAATGAAAAACTGTTTTTT. The V and J genes are TRBV5-1 and TRBJ1-4; maybe TRBD1 (5 bases). The V end was cut by 4 bases, the J end by 3 bases, with 13 bases between. The germline V gene encodes CDR1 SGHRS and CDR2 YFSETQ. The length of the CDR3 is 15 residues.

This clonotype was recorded at least ten times. The rearrangement uses TRBV18 and TRBJ1-2; D not certain. The V gene's germline CDR1 is KGHSH and CDR2 LQKENI. Trimming took off 4 bases at V and 0 bases at J, with 12 bases between the two ends. The CDR3 loop spans 15 amino acids. CDR3 in DNA: TGTGCCAGCTCACGCGTCACGGGAGCTAACTATGGCTACACCTTC. Translation gives CASSRVTGANYGYTF.

V usage is TRBV11-1 and J usage is TRBJ1-1, with D uncertain. The germline V gene encodes CDR1 SGHAT and CDR2 FQDESV (reference sequence). The V gene lost 3 bases and the J gene lost 3 bases, with 5 bases spanning the gap. The CDR3 extends over 12 amino acids. Written as DNA, the CDR3 is TGTGCCAGCAGCTTTGTGGACACTGAAGCTTTCTTT. Translated, it gives CASSFVDTEAFF. The full variable domain, rest sourced from reference TRBV11-1 and TRBJ1-1, is EAEVAQSPRYKITEKSQAVAFWCDPISGHATLYWYRQILGQGPELLVQFQDESVVDDSQLPKDRFSAERLKGVDSTLKIQPAELGDSAMYLCASSFVDTEAFFGQGTRLTVV.

This clonotype was recorded a few times. The V gene is TRBV3-1, the J gene TRBJ2-7; D is perhaps TRBD2 (6 bases). Germline V lookup: CDR1 LGHDT, CDR2 YNNKEL (reference sequence). V dropped 3 bases and J dropped 6 bases, with 18 bases sitting between them. The CDR3 sequence is 15 residues long. The CDR3: CASSHSIRRDREQYF. CDR3 coding DNA: TGTGCCAGCAGCCATAGCATTAGGCGGGACCGCGAGCAGTACTTC.